What follows are 8 T cell receptor beta chains derived from one specimen sequenced in a study of cytomegalovirus exposure and HLA in healthy donors. The PCR had 60 Vbeta and 13 Jbeta primers. Repertoires were generated with immunoSEQ multiplex PCR, while TCRdb's copy carries only in-frame clones and drops some. The sample has 50,000 to 65,000 clones, 82% seen once. What was sequenced was PBMCs. The receptors derive from a woman between 18 and 30 years old in good health and CMV-seronegative.

The rearrangement links TRBV5-1 to TRBJ2-6; 8 positions match TRBD2. The germline V gene encodes CDR1 SGHRS and CDR2 YFSETQ. The CDR3 consists of 17 residues. The junction had 6 bases not matched to a gene; V was cut back by 4 bases and J by 0 bases. The CDR3 here is CASSRGGGSSGANVLTF. DNA for the CDR3: TGCGCCAGCAGCCGGGGGGGAGGGAGCTCTGGGGCCAACGTCCTGACTTTC. The whole variable domain, filled in from reference TRBV5-1 and TRBJ2-6, reads KAGVTQTPRYLIKTRGQQVTLSCSPISGHRSVSWYQQTPGQGLQFLFEYFSETQRNKGNFPGRFSGRQFSNSRSEMNVSTLELGDSALYLCASSRGGGSSGANVLTFGAGSRLTVL.

This clone was picked up one time. The chain employs TRBV2 and TRBJ1-2; 7 nucleotides agree with TRBD1. The CDR3 length is 13 residues. Germline CDR1 reads SNHLY; CDR2 reads FYNNEI. Trimming cost V 1 base and J 8 bases; bases outside gene matches: 4. As DNA, the CDR3 is TGTGCCAGCAGTGAAGAAGGGGGCAGGGGCTACACCTTC. This translates into CASSEEGGRGYTF.

V is TRBV6-4 and J is TRBJ2-3; the match to TRBD2 covers 8 bases. This CDR3 region has 14 residues. Germline V gene data show CDR1 as MRHNA and CDR2 as SNTAGT. V was clipped by 4 bases and J by 2 bases; unmatched bases: 2. The chain's CDR3 is CASSGGLDTDTQYF. The DNA of the CDR3 is TGTGCCAGCAGTGGGGGACTAGACACAGATACGCAGTATTTT.

The rearrangement uses TRBV12-5 and TRBJ1-6, with D possibly TRBD1 on 6 matching bases. The germline CDR1 and CDR2 sequences are LGHNT and FRNRAP. The CDR3 is 15 residues long. V was cut by 3 bases and J by 7 bases, with 13 bases left in between. CDR3 bases: TGTGCTAGTGGTTTTAAGGGGGATTGGAATTCACCCCTCCACTTT. Its protein product is CASGFKGDWNSPLHF. Together with reference TRBV12-5 and TRBJ1-6, the CDR3 gives the full variable domain: DARVTQTPRHKVTEMGQEVTMRCQPILGHNTVFWYRQTMMQGLELLAYFRNRAPLDDSGMPKDRFSAEMPDATLATLKIQPSEPRDSAVYFCASGFKGDWNSPLHFGNGTRLTVT.

The V gene is TRBV5-1, the J gene TRBJ2-5; tentatively, D is TRBD1 (5 bases). The V gene lost 1 base and the J gene lost 3 bases, with 13 bases spanning the gap. Germline values: CDR1 SGHRS, CDR2 YFSETQ. This CDR3 has 15 amino acids. The CDR3 is CASSLRAGLEETQYF. The CDR3 DNA is TGCGCCAGCAGCTTGAGGGCAGGGCTGGAAGAGACCCAGTACTTC.

The rearrangement joins TRBV5-1 to TRBJ2-3; 9 bases agree with TRBD2. CDR1 is SGHRS and CDR2 is YFSETQ in the germline V gene. The V gene end was trimmed by 7 bases and the J gene end by 1 base; junction bases not matched to a gene: 1. The CDR3 totals 13 residues. CDR3 in amino acids: CASEREGTDTQYF. CDR3 sequence (DNA): TGCGCCAGCGAGCGGGAGGGCACAGATACGCAGTATTTT.

CDR3 nucleotides: TGTGCCAGCAGCCCCCCAATGGAGGAGTCTGAAAAACTGTTTTTT. Translated: CASSPPMEESEKLFF. The genes are TRBV7-9 and TRBJ1-4, with D unresolved. This CDR3 spans 15 amino acids. In germline, CDR1 is SEHNR, CDR2 FQNEAQ (reference sequence). Trimming took 5 bases from V and 7 from J, leaving 17 bases between them.

This chain uses TRBV27 with TRBJ2-7; 8 nucleotides align to TRBD1. CDR1 is MNHEY and CDR2 is SMNVEV in the germline V gene (reference sequence). CDR3 length: 14 residues. J lost 3 bases, V lost 3 bases, and 4 bases had no gene match. The CDR3 DNA is TGTGCCAGCAGTTTTGGGACAGGAGGCTACGAGCAGTACTTC. It yields the protein CASSFGTGGYEQYF.